This TCR beta chain derives from a study of T-cell reconstitution after alpha-beta-depleted transplantation in children (TCRdb year 2016). In the study overall: T-cell immune reconstitution after TCRalphabeta/CD19-depleted allogeneic hematopoietic cell transplantation in children was quantitatively tracked in the study by means of TCR repertoire profiling.

Libraries were constructed by PCR. Instrument used: Illumina HiSeq 2500. Molecular barcoding was employed in the preparation of TCR libraries, with unique molecular identifiers being used to normalize TCRbeta repertoire quantification. TCRdb redid the processing of the public reads, applying fastp at Q25 and MiXCR, and retained in-frame beta chains. CDR3 protein sequences are deduplicated, and each keeps its most common genes and DNA. This sample is represented by 700,000 to 850,000 distinct CDR3 sequences; roughly 15% of them were singletons. The ten most abundant clones make up roughly 4.8% of the sample. General study outcomes and caveats: The apparently early alphabetaT-cell count recovery about two months after transplant was reportedly dependent on only several hundred rapidly expanded clones derived from non-depleted graft cells. In some patients, the high TCRbeta diversity seen at day 60 was put down to recipient T cells and intrathymic progenitors that had survived conditioning. Hyperexpanded clone frequencies declined over subsequent months; after one year, T-cell counts and TCRbeta diversity were mostly attributed to newly produced T cells.

The sample's treatment or condition label, decoded: allogeneic hematopoietic cell transplantation with graft depleted of TCRalphabeta T cells and CD19 B cells. Transplant recipients were children who received TCRalphabeta/CD19-depleted allogeneic hematopoietic cell grafts. For CDR1 and CDR2, the germline V gene lists SGHRS and YFSETQ. Counted from cysteine to phenylalanine, this CDR3 has 14 amino acids. The kept DNA is CDR3 alone, 42 bases in frame from the first base. V has 0 bases trimmed and J has 13 bases trimmed; junction bases matching no gene number 12. Notes on this clonotype: The antigen it binds to is not known. One base away there is no much larger clone; base qualities are not given.

The chain is assembled from TRBV5-1 and TRBJ1-2, and 7 junction bases match TRBD1. The sequence was obtained from a male patient aged 10 to 17 who had a stem cell transplant for acute lymphoblastic leukemia, so the T cells may come from the graft donor. Sequencing used PBMCs, mostly from graft donor cells, obtained 360 days after TCRalphabeta/CD19-depleted stem cell transplant. The DNA reads as follows: TGCGCCAGCAGCTTGGCTGGGCAGGGGGAGATCCCCACCTTC. This encodes CASSLAGQGEIPTF.